This is a list of T cell receptor beta chains from one sample in a study of T cell repertoires in cytomegalovirus infection. TCRdb reanalysed the reads using MiXCR and keeps one entry per CDR3 protein. This sample has about 740,000 distinct CDR3 sequences, with around a third found just once. Their recognized antigens are unknown. Sequenced material: cultured PBMCs, taken from culture after CMV antigen stimulation. The receptors come from a human donor in good health (CMV status not recorded). Some clones in this sample may be carry-over from other donors' samples. Each CDR3 is given with its conserved first and last residue. A D gene is named only where the DNA matches it firmly. The size field is filled for only some rows; it gives once, few, many or a size class.

NA	TRBJ1-5	NA	TRBV15	CATSRSGLINQPQHF	TGTGCCACCAGCAGATCCGGACTCATCAATCAGCCCCAGCATTTT
NA	TRBJ1-2	few	TRBV6-8	CASKPEGYGYGYTF	TGTGCCAGCAAACCGGAAGGGTACGGCTATGGCTACACCTTC
NA	TRBJ1-1	NA	TRBV4-3	CASSQGAGDGTEAFF	TGCGCCAGCAGCCAAGGGGCGGGGGATGGCACTGAAGCTTTCTTT
NA	TRBJ2-7	few	TRBV2	CASSEFTVRDEQYF	TGTGCCAGCAGTGAGTTTACGGTCCGCGACGAGCAGTACTTC
NA	TRBJ2-1	NA	TRBV28	CASKMDYNEQFF	TGTGCCAGCAAAATGGATTACAATGAGCAGTTCTTC
TRBD2	TRBJ2-1	NA	TRBV7-2	CASSPPGTRLSEQFF	TGTGCCAGCAGCCCTCCCGGGACTAGGTTGAGTGAGCAGTTCTTC
NA	TRBJ1-1	once	TRBV7-3	CASRRQEHEAFF	TGTGCCAGCAGACGACAGGAGCATGAAGCTTTCTTT
NA	TRBJ2-1	NA	TRBV5-4	CASSFALHNEQFF	TGTGCCAGCAGCTTTGCCCTTCACAATGAGCAGTTCTTC
TRBD2	TRBJ2-5	once	TRBV5-4	CARSPQAGGRETQYF	TGTGCCAGAAGCCCTCAAGCGGGGGGGCGTGAGACCCAGTACTTC
NA	TRBJ2-3	few	TRBV7-6	CASSFRFIGKEGRRGTDTQYF	TGTGCCAGCAGCTTTAGATTTATCGGCAAAGAGGGACGCAGGGGCACAGATACGCAGTATTTT
TRBD2	TRBJ2-1	NA	TRBV7-9	CASSLKGAGLAGGYEQFF	TGTGCCAGCAGCTTAAAAGGCGCCGGGCTAGCGGGAGGGTATGAGCAGTTCTTC
TRBD2	TRBJ2-3	NA	TRBV5-4	CASSFWISSGGDTQYF	TGTGCCAGCAGCTTCTGGATCTCTAGCGGAGGGGATACGCAGTATTTT
TRBD2	TRBJ2-7	many	TRBV7-2	CASSFGLAGYEQYF	TGTGCCAGCAGCTTCGGACTAGCGGGCTACGAGCAGTACTTC
NA	TRBJ1-2	NA	TRBV7-2	CASSTIQHGYGYTF	TGTGCCAGCAGCACGATACAGCACGGCTATGGCTACACCTTC
NA	TRBJ1-3	NA	TRBV7-9	CASSLRKSGNTKYF	TGTGCCAGCAGCTTGCGGAAGAGTGGAAACACCAAATATTTT
NA	TRBJ2-3	many	TRBV7-2	CASSLVAGDGDTQYF	TGTGCCAGCAGCTTAGTTGCAGGGGATGGAGATACGCAGTATTTT
NA	TRBJ2-5	NA	TRBV7-9	CASSLVQGPKETQYF	TGTGCCAGCAGCTTAGTACAGGGCCCGAAGGAGACCCAGTACTTC
NA	TRBJ2-3	NA	TRBV11-2	CASSTQGVSTDTQYF	TGTGCCAGCAGCACCCAAGGGGTCAGCACAGATACGCAGTATTTT
TRBD2	TRBJ2-5	NA	TRBV20-1	CSAKGTKRGTQYF	TGCAGTGCTAAGGGGACTAAACGTGGGACCCAGTACTTC
NA	TRBJ1-1	NA	TRBV5-5	CASSTDSHLPYNTEAFF	TGTGCCAGCAGCACGGACAGCCACTTACCCTACAACACTGAAGCTTTCTTT
NA	TRBJ2-3	NA	TRBV6-1	CASSRTVHRDTQYF	TGTGCCAGCAGTCGGACAGTGCATCGTGATACGCAGTATTTT
NA	TRBJ2-5	few	TRBV12-5	CASGLSVETQYF	TGTGCTAGTGGTCTGTCGGTGGAGACCCAGTACTTC
TRBD1	TRBJ2-1	NA	TRBV12-5	CASGLVPGTDNEQFF	TGTGCTAGTGGTTTGGTACCCGGGACAGACAATGAGCAGTTCTTC
NA	TRBJ2-6	NA	TRBV7-9	CASSPGLFSGANVLTF	TGTGCCAGCAGCCCGGGCCTTTTCTCTGGGGCCAACGTCCTGACTTTC